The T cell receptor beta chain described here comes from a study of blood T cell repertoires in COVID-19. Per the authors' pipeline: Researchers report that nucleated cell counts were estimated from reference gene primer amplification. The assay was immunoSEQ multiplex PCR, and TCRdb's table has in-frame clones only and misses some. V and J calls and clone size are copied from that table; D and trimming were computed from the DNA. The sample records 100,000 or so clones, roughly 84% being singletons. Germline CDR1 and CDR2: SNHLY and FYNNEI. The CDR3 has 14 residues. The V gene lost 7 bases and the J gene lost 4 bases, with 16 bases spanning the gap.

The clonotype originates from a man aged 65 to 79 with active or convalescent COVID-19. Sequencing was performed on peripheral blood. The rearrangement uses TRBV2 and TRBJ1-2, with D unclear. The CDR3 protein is CASMEMEEGYGYTF. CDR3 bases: TGTGCCAGCATGGAAATGGAAGAGGGCTATGGCTACACCTTC.